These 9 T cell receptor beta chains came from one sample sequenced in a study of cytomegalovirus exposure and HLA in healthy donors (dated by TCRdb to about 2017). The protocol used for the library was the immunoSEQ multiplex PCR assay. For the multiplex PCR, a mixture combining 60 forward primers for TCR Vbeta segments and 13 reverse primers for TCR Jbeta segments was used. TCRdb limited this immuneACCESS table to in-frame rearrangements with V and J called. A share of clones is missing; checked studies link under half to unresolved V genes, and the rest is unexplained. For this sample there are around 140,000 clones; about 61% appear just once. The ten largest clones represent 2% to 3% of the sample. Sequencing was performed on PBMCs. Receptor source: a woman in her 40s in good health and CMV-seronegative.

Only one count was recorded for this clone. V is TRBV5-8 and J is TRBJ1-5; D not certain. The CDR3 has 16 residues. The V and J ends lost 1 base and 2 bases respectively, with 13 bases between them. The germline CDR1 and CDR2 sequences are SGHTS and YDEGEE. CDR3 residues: CASSLMDQAGNQPQHF. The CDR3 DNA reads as TGTGCCAGCAGCTTGATGGATCAGGCCGGCAATCAGCCCCAGCATTTT.

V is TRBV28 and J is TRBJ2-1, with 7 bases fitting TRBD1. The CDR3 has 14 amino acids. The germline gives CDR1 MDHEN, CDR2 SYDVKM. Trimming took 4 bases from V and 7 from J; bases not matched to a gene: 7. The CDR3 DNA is TGTGCCAGCAGTTCCCAGGGGGTTTGGAATGAGCAGTTCTTC. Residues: CASSSQGVWNEQFF.

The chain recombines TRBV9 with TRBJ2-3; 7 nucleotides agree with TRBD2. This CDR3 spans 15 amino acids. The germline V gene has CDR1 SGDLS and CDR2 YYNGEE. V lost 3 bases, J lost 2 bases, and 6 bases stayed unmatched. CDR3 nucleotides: TGTGCCAGCAGCGGAATGCGGGGGACCACAGATACGCAGTATTTT. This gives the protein CASSGMRGTTDTQYF.

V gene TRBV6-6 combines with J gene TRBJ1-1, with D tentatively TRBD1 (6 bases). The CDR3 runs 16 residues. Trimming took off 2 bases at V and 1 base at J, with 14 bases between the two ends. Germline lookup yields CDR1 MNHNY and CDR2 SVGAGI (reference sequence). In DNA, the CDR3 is TGTGCCAGCAGTTACCCCTCAGGGGCTGGGAACACTGAAGCTTTCTTT. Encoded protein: CASSYPSGAGNTEAFF.

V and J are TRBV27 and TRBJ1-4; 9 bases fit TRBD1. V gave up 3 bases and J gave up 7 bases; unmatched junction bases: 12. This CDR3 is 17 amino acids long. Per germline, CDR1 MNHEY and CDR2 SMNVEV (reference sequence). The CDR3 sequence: CASSFFRQGVTSEKLFF. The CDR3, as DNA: TGTGCCAGCAGTTTTTTCCGACAGGGGGTAACGAGTGAAAAACTGTTTTTT. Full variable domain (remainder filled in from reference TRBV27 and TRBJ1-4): EAQVTQNPRYLITVTGKKLTVTCSQNMNHEYMSWYRQDPGLGLRQIYYSMNVEVTDKGDVPEGYKVSRKEKRNFPLILESPSPNQTSLYFCASSFFRQGVTSEKLFFGSGTQLSVL.

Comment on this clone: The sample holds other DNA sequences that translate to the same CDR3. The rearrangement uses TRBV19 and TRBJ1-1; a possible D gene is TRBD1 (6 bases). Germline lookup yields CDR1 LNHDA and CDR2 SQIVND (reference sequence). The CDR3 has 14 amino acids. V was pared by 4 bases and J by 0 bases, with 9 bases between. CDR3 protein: CASSRQGMNTEAFF. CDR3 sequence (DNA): TGTGCCAGTAGTAGGCAGGGGATGAACACTGAAGCTTTCTTT.

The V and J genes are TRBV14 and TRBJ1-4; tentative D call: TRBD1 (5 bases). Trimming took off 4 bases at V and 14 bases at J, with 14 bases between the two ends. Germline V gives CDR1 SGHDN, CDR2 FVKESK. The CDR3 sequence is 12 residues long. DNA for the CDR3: TGTGCCAGCAGCCCCTCGGGAGGGGATCTGTTTTTT. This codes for CASSPSGGDLFF.

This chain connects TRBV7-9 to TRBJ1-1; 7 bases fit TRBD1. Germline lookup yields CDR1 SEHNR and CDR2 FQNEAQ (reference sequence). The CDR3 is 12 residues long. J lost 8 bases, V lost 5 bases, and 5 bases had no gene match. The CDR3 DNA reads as TGTGCCAGCAGCCCCTCGGACAGGGAAGCTTTCTTT. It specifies CASSPSDREAFF.

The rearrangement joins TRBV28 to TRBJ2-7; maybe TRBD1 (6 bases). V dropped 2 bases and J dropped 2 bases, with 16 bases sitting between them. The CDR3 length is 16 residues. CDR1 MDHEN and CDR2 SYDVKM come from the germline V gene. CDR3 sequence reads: CASSLGVRGLAYEQYF. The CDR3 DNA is TGTGCCAGCAGTTTAGGGGTCAGGGGTCTCGCCTACGAGCAGTACTTC. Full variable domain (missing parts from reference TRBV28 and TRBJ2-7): DVKVTQSSRYLVKRTGEKVFLECVQDMDHENMFWYRQDPGLGLRLIYFSYDVKMKEKGDIPEGYSVSREKKERFSLILESASTNQTSMYLCASSLGVRGLAYEQYFGPGTRLTVT.